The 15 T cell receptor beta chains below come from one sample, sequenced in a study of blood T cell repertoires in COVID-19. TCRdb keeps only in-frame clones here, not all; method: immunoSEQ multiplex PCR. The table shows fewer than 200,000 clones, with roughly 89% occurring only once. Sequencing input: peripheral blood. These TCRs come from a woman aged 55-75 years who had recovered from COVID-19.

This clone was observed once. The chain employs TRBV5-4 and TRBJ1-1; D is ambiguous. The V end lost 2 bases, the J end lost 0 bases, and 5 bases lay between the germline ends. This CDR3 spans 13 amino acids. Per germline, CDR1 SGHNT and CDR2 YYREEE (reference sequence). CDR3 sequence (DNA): TGTGCCAGCAGCTTCGCGATGAACACTGAAGCTTTCTTT. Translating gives CASSFAMNTEAFF.

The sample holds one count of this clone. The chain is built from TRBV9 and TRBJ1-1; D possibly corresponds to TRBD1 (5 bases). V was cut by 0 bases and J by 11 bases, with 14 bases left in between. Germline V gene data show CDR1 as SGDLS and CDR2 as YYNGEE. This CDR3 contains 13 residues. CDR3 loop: CASSVAGGDRAFF. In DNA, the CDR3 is TGTGCCAGCAGCGTAGCTGGGGGGGACCGGGCTTTCTTT.

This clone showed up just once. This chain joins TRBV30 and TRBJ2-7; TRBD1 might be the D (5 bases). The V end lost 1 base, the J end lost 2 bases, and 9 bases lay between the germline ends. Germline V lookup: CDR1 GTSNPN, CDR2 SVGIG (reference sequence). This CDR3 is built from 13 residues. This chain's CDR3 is CAWSGGHTYEQYF. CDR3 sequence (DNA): TGTGCCTGGAGTGGCGGACACACCTACGAGCAGTACTTC.

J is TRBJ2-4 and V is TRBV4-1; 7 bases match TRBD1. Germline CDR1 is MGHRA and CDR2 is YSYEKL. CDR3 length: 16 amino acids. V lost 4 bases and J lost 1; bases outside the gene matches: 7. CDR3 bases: TGCGCCAGCAGCCCCGACAGGGTTGAGGCCAAAAACATTCAGTACTTC. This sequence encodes CASSPDRVEAKNIQYF.

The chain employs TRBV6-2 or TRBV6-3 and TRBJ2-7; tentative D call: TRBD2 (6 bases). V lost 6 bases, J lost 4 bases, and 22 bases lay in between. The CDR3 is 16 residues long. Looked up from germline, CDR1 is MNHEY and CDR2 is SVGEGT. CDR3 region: CASSPRGGNWSYEQYF. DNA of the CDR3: TGTGCCAGCAGCCCGCGAGGAGGGAATTGGTCTTACGAGCAGTACTTC.

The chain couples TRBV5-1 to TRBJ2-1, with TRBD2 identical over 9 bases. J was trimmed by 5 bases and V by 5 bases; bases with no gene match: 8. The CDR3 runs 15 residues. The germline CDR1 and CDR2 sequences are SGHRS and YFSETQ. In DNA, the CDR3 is TGCGCCAGCAGGGGCGGCGGGGGGGCCGACAATGAGCAGTTCTTC. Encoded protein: CASRGGGGADNEQFF.

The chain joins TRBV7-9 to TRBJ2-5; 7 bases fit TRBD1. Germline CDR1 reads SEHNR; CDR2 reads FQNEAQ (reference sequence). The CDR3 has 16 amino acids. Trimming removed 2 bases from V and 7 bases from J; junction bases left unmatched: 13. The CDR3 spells CASSLSPGQSRGTQYF. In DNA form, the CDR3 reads TGTGCCAGCAGCTTATCCCCGGGACAGTCGAGGGGGACCCAGTACTTC.

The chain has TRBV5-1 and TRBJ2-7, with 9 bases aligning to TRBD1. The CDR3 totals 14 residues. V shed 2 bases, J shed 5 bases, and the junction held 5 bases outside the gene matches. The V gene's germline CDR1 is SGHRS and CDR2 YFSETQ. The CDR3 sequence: CASSLGTGSNEQYF. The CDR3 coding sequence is TGCGCCAGCAGCTTAGGGACAGGGAGCAACGAGCAGTACTTC.

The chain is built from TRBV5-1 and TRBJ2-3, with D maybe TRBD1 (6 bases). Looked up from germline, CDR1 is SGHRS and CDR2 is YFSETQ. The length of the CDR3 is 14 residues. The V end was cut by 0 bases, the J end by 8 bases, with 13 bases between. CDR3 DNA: TGCGCCAGCAGCTTGGGTATACAGGGTGGTACGCAGTATTTT. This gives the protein CASSLGIQGGTQYF.

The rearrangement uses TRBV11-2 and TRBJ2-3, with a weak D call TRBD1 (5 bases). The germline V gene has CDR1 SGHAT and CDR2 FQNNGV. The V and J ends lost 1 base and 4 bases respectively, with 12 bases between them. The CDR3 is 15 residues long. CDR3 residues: CASSLGLVRADTQYF. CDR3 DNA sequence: TGTGCCAGCAGCTTAGGTCTAGTCAGGGCAGATACGCAGTATTTT.

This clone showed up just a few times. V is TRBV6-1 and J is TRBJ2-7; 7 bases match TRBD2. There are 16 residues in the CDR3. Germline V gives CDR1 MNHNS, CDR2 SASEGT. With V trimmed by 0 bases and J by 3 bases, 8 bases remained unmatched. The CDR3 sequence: CASSEAASGAIYEQYF. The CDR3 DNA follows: TGTGCCAGCAGTGAAGCGGCCAGCGGGGCGATCTACGAGCAGTACTTC.

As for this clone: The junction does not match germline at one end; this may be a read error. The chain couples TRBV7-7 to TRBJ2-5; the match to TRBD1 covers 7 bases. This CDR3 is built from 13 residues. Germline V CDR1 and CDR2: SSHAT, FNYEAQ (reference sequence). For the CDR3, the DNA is TGTGCTAGCAGCAAGGACAGGCTAGAGACCCAGTACTTC. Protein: CASSKDRLETQYF.

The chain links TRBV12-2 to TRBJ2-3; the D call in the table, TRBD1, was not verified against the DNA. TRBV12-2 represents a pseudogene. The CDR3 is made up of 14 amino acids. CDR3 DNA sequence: TGTGCAACCAAGGGACAGGGCCCCACAGATACGCAGTATTTT. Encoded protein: CATKGQGPTDTQYF.

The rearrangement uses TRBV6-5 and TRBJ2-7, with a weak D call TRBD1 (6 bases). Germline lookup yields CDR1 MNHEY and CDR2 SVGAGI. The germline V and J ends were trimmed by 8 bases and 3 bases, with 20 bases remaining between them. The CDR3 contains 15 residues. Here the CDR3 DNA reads TGTGCCAGCGCGTTTAGTTTCGGACAGAACTACGAGCAGTACTTC. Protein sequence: CASAFSFGQNYEQYF.

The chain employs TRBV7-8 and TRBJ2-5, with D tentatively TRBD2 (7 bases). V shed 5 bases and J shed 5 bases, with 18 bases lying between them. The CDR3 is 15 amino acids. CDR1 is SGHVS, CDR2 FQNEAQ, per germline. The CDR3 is CASSRRLGGRETQYF. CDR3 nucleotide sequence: TGTGCCAGCAGCCGCCGTTTGGGGGGGCGGGAGACCCAGTACTTC.